Each of the 29 T cell receptor beta chains below was sequenced from the same sample in a study of glioma-infiltrating T cells. Amplification of TCR alpha and beta CDR3 regions from RNA used iRepertoire nested multiplex PCR. Each CDR3 protein is one row after TCRdb ran MiXCR on the multiplex PCR reads. This table holds about 190,000 distinct CDR3 sequences, 25% to 35% found once. Sequenced material: glioma tissue, nonneoplastic brain tissue, or PBMCs (not recorded which). These TCRs come from a human donor with low-grade glioma or glioblastoma, undergoing nonglioma brain surgery, or in good health (not recorded which).

This clonotype was counted at least ten times. This sequence joins TRBV6-6 and TRBJ2-7; D possibly uses TRBD1 or TRBD2 (5 bases each). Trimming cost V 2 bases and J 2 bases, with 10 bases left between them. This CDR3 contains 14 residues. Germline V lookup: CDR1 MNHNY, CDR2 SVGAGI (reference sequence). CDR3 residues: CASSYRGVAYEQYF. The CDR3 DNA follows: TGTGCCAGCAGTTACAGGGGAGTCGCCTACGAGCAGTACTTC.

Note on this clonotype: This may be a read error: a much more frequent sequence differs by one nucleotide. The genes are TRBV4-2 and TRBJ2-3; no firm D call. The V gene's germline CDR1 is LGHNA and CDR2 YNFKEQ. CDR3 length equals 15 residues. The germline V and J ends were trimmed by 0 bases and 4 bases, with 11 bases remaining between them. The CDR3: CASSQDAIRPDTQYF. CDR3 sequence (DNA): TGTGCCAGCAGCCAAGACGCTATCCGGCCAGATACGCAGTATTTT.

This clonotype came up many times. V and J are TRBV27 and TRBJ2-7, with D maybe TRBD1 (5 bases). The CDR3 is made up of 14 amino acids. Trimming pared 4 bases from V and 0 bases from J, leaving 10 bases between. Germline CDR1 and CDR2: MNHEY and SMNVEV (reference sequence). CDR3: CASSSSDSSYEQYF. The CDR3 DNA follows: TGTGCCAGCAGTTCTTCCGACAGCTCCTACGAGCAGTACTTC.

On this clonotype itself: A much more abundant neighbour one base away suggests this may be a read error. The chain links TRBV24-1 to TRBJ2-1, with D unresolved. V lost 5 bases and J 0 bases, leaving 22 bases between the germline ends. Per germline, CDR1 KGHDR and CDR2 SFDVKD. This CDR3 contains 19 residues. CDR3 protein: CATSAKAGHRFGSYNEQFF. The CDR3 DNA reads as TGTGCCACCAGTGCCAAAGCCGGCCATAGGTTCGGCTCCTACAATGAGCAGTTCTTC.

This clonotype was found a few times. The chain recombines TRBV7-3 with TRBJ2-3, with D unresolved. Trimming stripped 5 bases from V and 0 bases from J, with 12 bases between. This CDR3 comprises 15 residues. The V gene's germline CDR1 is SGHTA and CDR2 FQGTGA. The DNA of the CDR3 is TGTGCCAGCAGCCGAAGCCCCGGTAGCACAGATACGCAGTATTTT. The encoded protein is CASSRSPGSTDTQYF.

In the case of this clonotype: Sequence at one end of the junction differs from germline and may be a read error. V is TRBV28 and J is TRBJ2-1, with D possibly matching TRBD2 (5 bases). The CDR3 length is 11 residues. Germline CDR1 reads MDHEN; CDR2 reads SYDVKM. The CDR3 sequence is CASLNGNEKFF. CDR3 DNA: TGTGCCAGCTTAAACGGGAATGAGAAGTTCTTC.

The count of this clonotype is one. The CDR3 sequence: CASSVLTSGSREQFF. The CDR3 nucleotides are TGTGCCAGCAGTGTTCTGACTAGCGGGAGCAGAGAGCAGTTCTTC. The rearrangement uses TRBV6-1 and TRBJ2-1; 12 bases align to TRBD2. The trim removed 4 bases at V and 10 bases at J, leaving 8 bases unmatched. The CDR3 runs to 15 residues. Germline-derived CDR1 and CDR2 are MNHNS and SASEGT.

This clonotype has a count of ten or more. The V call is TRBV10-3, the J call TRBJ2-3, with 7 nucleotides matching TRBD2. Per germline, CDR1 ENHRY and CDR2 SYGVKD. The CDR3 has 15 residues. The V segment lost 2 bases and the J segment 3 bases; nucleotides outside the gene matches: 5. The CDR3 nucleotides are TGTGCCATCAGTGAGACCCGGGAGGTTACAGATACGCAGTATTTT. As protein: CAISETREVTDTQYF.

The chain has TRBV4-1 and TRBJ2-1; 9 bases match TRBD2. Germline CDR1 reads MGHRA; CDR2 reads YSYEKL. V shed 4 bases and J 1 base; nucleotides not matched to a gene: 5. CDR3 length equals 16 residues. The DNA for the CDR3 is TGCGCCAGCAGCCGAGGGGCGGGGGGGTCCTACAATGAGCAGTTCTTC. As protein: CASSRGAGGSYNEQFF.

This clonotype was picked up many times. This sequence joins TRBV6-2 or TRBV6-3 and TRBJ2-5; 8 nucleotides agree with TRBD2. The CDR3 sequence is 13 residues long. V lost 8 bases, J lost 4 bases, and 6 bases stayed unmatched. Germline CDR1 MNHEY, CDR2 SVGEGT. The CDR3 sequence: CASQEREIETQYF. The CDR3 DNA follows: TGTGCCAGCCAAGAGCGGGAGATAGAGACCCAGTACTTC.

This clonotype showed up many times. The J gene is TRBJ2-1, the V gene TRBV3-1, with 11 positions matching TRBD2. Unmatched junction bases numbered 5, after V lost 0 bases and J lost 4 bases. CDR3 length equals 17 residues. Germline loops: CDR1 LGHDT, CDR2 YNNKEL (reference sequence). CDR3 region: CASSQETGTSGYNEQFF. In nucleotides, the CDR3 is TGTGCCAGCAGCCAAGAGACCGGGACTAGCGGTTACAATGAGCAGTTCTTC.

This clonotype has a count of ten or more. The chain uses TRBV28 and TRBJ2-4; D could derive from TRBD1 or TRBD2 (6 bases each). V gave up 5 bases and J gave up 0 bases, with 20 bases separating them. The CDR3 covers 18 residues. The germline CDR1 and CDR2 sequences are MDHEN and SYDVKM. The CDR3 region has the DNA TGTGCCAGCAGTGCCCCCCGGGGGCGCCGGATAGCCAAAAACATTCAGTACTTC. This encodes CASSAPRGRRIAKNIQYF.

This clonotype has a count of ten or more. The rearrangement links TRBV7-9 to TRBJ1-2; 7 bases agree with TRBD1. CDR1 and CDR2 (germline): SEHNR, FQNEAQ (reference sequence). J lost 2 bases, V lost 6 bases, and 6 bases had no gene match. This CDR3 is built from 14 residues. The CDR3 DNA sequence: TGTGCCAGCAGGGAGACGGGACAGAACTATGGCTACACCTTC. Translation gives CASRETGQNYGYTF.

This clonotype was seen many times. This chain joins TRBV7-9 and TRBJ2-5; 8 bases agree with TRBD1. The CDR3 totals 14 residues. Germline values: CDR1 SEHNR, CDR2 FQNEAQ (reference sequence). V dropped 5 bases and J dropped 10; count of bases not matched to a gene: 12. CDR3 amino acids: CASSPTTGAEGQYF. The CDR3 region has the DNA TGTGCCAGCAGCCCAACGACAGGGGCTGAGGGCCAGTACTTC.

V and J are TRBV19 and TRBJ1-5; maybe TRBD1 (5 bases). Looked up from germline, CDR1 is LNHDA and CDR2 is SQIVND (reference sequence). Trimming cost V 8 bases and J 3 bases, with 17 bases left between them. The CDR3 totals 15 residues. This chain's CDR3 is CASYTPDSFNQPQHF. The CDR3 nucleotides read TGTGCCAGTTACACCCCTGACAGTTTCAATCAGCCCCAGCATTTT.

This clonotype was detected ten times or more. The genes are TRBV11-2 and TRBJ1-1; 7 bases line up with TRBD1. Germline lookup yields CDR1 SGHAT and CDR2 FQNNGV. The CDR3 runs to 19 residues. V dropped 2 bases and J dropped 0; count of bases not matched to a gene: 15. As DNA, the CDR3 is TGTGCCAGCAGCTTAACGGTGGACGGGGCAGGGGGGATGAACACTGAAGCTTTCTTT. Encoded protein: CASSLTVDGAGGMNTEAFF.

This clonotype has ten or more counts. This chain connects TRBV7-2 to TRBJ2-7; D uncertain. The germline gives CDR1 SGHTA, CDR2 FQGNSA. The CDR3 is 13 amino acids. V was shortened by 1 base and J by 6 bases, with 10 bases between the two germline ends. The CDR3 is CASSLGVGSEQYF. The CDR3 DNA reads TGTGCCAGCAGCTTAGGGGTAGGGTCCGAGCAGTACTTC.

This clonotype came up many times. The chain employs TRBV6-2 or TRBV6-3 and TRBJ2-1; 7 bases agree with TRBD2. The length of the CDR3 is 12 residues. The germline V gene encodes CDR1 MNHEY and CDR2 SVGEGT. V lost 11 bases and J lost 7; bases outside the gene matches: 8. CDR3 residues: CAVGPAGNEQFF. The DNA for the CDR3 is TGTGCCGTGGGGCCAGCGGGGAATGAGCAGTTCTTC.

This chain uses TRBV6-2 or TRBV6-3 with TRBJ2-3; D not resolved. V was trimmed by 1 base and J by 7 bases, leaving 18 bases between them. The V gene's germline CDR1 is MNHEY and CDR2 SVGEGT. This CDR3 spans 16 amino acids. CDR3 sequence: CASSYYASGMTYTQYF. The CDR3 DNA reads TGTGCCAGCAGTTACTACGCTAGTGGGATGACATATACGCAGTATTTT.

The chain is built from TRBV4-1 and TRBJ2-4, with D perhaps matching TRBD1 or TRBD2 (6 bases each). CDR3 size: 15 residues. Trimming shortened V by 5 bases and J by 1 base, and 12 bases separated the two germline ends. Germline V gives CDR1 MGHRA, CDR2 YSYEKL. This CDR3 is CASSALGGAKNIQYF. The DNA for the CDR3 is TGCGCCAGCAGCGCATTAGGGGGGGCCAAAAACATTCAGTACTTC.

Comments on this clonotype: Since a much larger clone is just one base distant, this may be a read error. The chain combines TRBV2 with TRBJ2-3; no definite D call. The V end lost 4 bases, the J end lost 3 bases, and 8 bases lay between the germline ends. Germline assignment: CDR1 SNHLY and CDR2 FYNNEI. The CDR3 loop spans 13 amino acids. The CDR3 DNA is TGTGCCAGCAGTGTTCGACGGACAGATACGCAGTATTTT. Translating it yields CASSVRRTDTQYF. The full variable domain, rest sourced from reference TRBV2 and TRBJ2-3, is EPEVTQTPSHQVTQMGQEVILRCVPISNHLYFYWYRQILGQKVEFLVSFYNNEISEKSEIFDDQFSVERPDGSNFTLKIRSTKLEDSAMYFCASSVRRTDTQYFGPGTRLTVL.

For this clonotype: A much larger clone differs from this one at a single base, so this may be a read error. This CDR3 is missing its conserved last phenylalanine or tryptophan, likely due to a read error. The rearrangement joins TRBV4-3 to TRBJ2-3; 9 nucleotides line up with TRBD2. With V trimmed by 0 bases and J by 6 bases, 13 bases remained unmatched. The CDR3 runs to 18 residues. Germline V gives CDR1 LGHNA, CDR2 YSLEER. CDR3 loop: CASSQDLASGVIFDTQYL. For the CDR3, the DNA is TGCGCCAGCAGCCAAGATCTGGCTAGCGGGGTGATTTTTGATACGCAGTATCTT.

Of note for this clonotype: This clone may be a read error of a much larger clone one base away. The chain is built from TRBV20-1 and TRBJ2-6; D is possibly TRBD1 or TRBD2 (5 bases each). The CDR3 totals 14 residues. With 1 base removed from V and 4 bases from J, the gap between germline ends came to 8 bases. Looked up from germline, CDR1 is DFQATT and CDR2 is SNEGSKA (reference sequence). For the CDR3, the DNA is TGCAGTGCTAGAGGGGACCTCGGGGCCAACGTCCTGACTTTC. Its protein is CSARGDLGANVLTF.

For this clonotype: This may be a read error: a much more frequent sequence differs by one nucleotide. The rearrangement uses TRBV7-2 and TRBJ2-1; 7 positions match TRBD1. CDR1 is SGHTA and CDR2 is FQGNSA in the germline V gene. This CDR3 is 13 amino acids long. CDR3 nucleotides: TGTGTTGAGGGGGCGTGCCCCTACAATGAGCAGTTCTTC. It yields the protein CVEGACPYNEQFF.

This clonotype has only a few counts. This chain connects TRBV3-1 to TRBJ2-2; D not certain. The CDR3 sequence is 14 residues long. The V gene's germline CDR1 is LGHDT and CDR2 YNNKEL (reference sequence). Trimming took 4 bases from V and 0 from J, leaving 6 bases between them. CDR3: CASSPPANTGELFF. The CDR3 nucleotides read TGTGCCAGCAGCCCTCCGGCGAACACCGGGGAGCTGTTTTTT.

In this sample, this clonotype turned up many times. The chain has TRBV19 and TRBJ1-1; possible D gene TRBD1, 6 bases. V dropped 7 bases and J dropped 4 bases, with 13 bases sitting between them. The CDR3 has 13 residues. The germline V gene encodes CDR1 LNHDA and CDR2 SQIVND (reference sequence). The CDR3 protein is CASITGRGTEAFF. The CDR3 bases are TGTGCCAGTATTACAGGGAGGGGCACTGAAGCTTTCTTT. Using reference TRBV19 and TRBJ1-1 for the parts outside the CDR3, the full variable domain is DGGITQSPKYLFRKEGQNVTLSCEQNLNHDAMYWYRQDPGQGLRLIYYSQIVNDFQKGDIAEGYSVSREKKESFPLTVTSAQKNPTAFYLCASITGRGTEAFFGQGTRLTVV.

This clonotype was found a few times. The rearrangement joins TRBV29-1 to TRBJ2-5; tentatively, D is TRBD1 (6 bases). From germline, CDR1 is SQVTM and CDR2 ANQGSEA. The CDR3 contains 14 residues. Trimming shortened V by 1 base and J by 4 bases, and 13 bases separated the two germline ends. DNA for the CDR3: TGCAGCGTTGAAGCGGACAGCACCCCAGAGACCCAGTACTTC. Protein product: CSVEADSTPETQYF.

The chain is built from TRBV19 and TRBJ1-4; tentatively, D is TRBD1 (5 bases). The length of the CDR3 is 19 residues. Germline lookup yields CDR1 LNHDA and CDR2 SQIVND (reference sequence). Trimming took 3 bases from V and 4 from J, leaving 24 bases between them. CDR3 protein: CASSIPARDLPGRNEKLFF. CDR3 sequence (DNA): TGTGCCAGTAGTATTCCGGCGCGGGACCTCCCAGGGCGTAATGAAAAACTGTTTTTT.

V usage is TRBV4-1 and J usage is TRBJ2-1, with 10 bases aligning to TRBD1. Germline V gene sequence: CDR1 MGHRA, CDR2 YSYEKL. This CDR3 has 16 residues. The V and J ends lost 6 bases and 10 bases, in that order; junction bases with no gene match: 15. The chain's CDR3 is CASRHPPGQGSGEQFF. The DNA of the CDR3 is TGCGCCAGCAGACACCCCCCGGGACAGGGGTCCGGCGAGCAGTTCTTC.